The rows below give T cell receptor beta chains drawn from one sample of a study of shared clonotypes between healthy human individuals. The repertoire was sequenced with immunoSEQ multiplex PCR; TCRdb's copy has only in-frame clones and lacks some. This sample yields approximately 720,000 clones, of which around 72% are seen a single time; approximately 1.8% belongs to the top ten. The specimen was memory CD4+ T cells sorted from blood. These receptor sequences come from a young woman in good health. CDR3s include the opening cysteine and the closing phenylalanine or tryptophan. D genes are given only for firm matches. Clone size is not always given. Where it is, it says once, few, many or a class for expanded clones.

abundance,d_gene,j_gene,v_gene,CDR3aa,CDR3nt
.,TRBD1,TRBJ2-5,TRBV7-3,CASSSAGRGRQETQYF,TGTGCCAGCAGCTCCGCTGGCAGGGGGCGTCAGGAGACCCAGTACTTC
few,.,TRBJ1-1,TRBV2,CASSERRSQGEAFF,TGTGCCAGCAGTGAACGACGGAGTCAGGGTGAAGCTTTCTTT
.,TRBD1,TRBJ1-2,TRBV7-2,CASSNPRQGGNYGYTF,TGTGCCAGCAGCAACCCAAGACAGGGAGGGAACTATGGCTACACCTTC
once,TRBD2,TRBJ2-5,TRBV7-7,CASSLGLAVGETQYF,TGTGCCAGCAGCTTAGGGCTAGCGGTCGGGGAGACCCAGTACTTC
.,.,TRBJ2-1,TRBV4-1,CASSSHPGQVTYNEQFF,TGCGCCAGCAGCTCCCACCCGGGACAAGTTACCTACAATGAGCAGTTCTTC
.,.,TRBJ1-3,TRBV18,CASSPPGNTIYF,TGTGCCAGCTCACCACCTGGAAACACCATATATTTT
.,.,TRBJ2-7,TRBV30,CAWNRDLGPYEQYF,TGTGCCTGGAACCGGGACCTTGGGCCCTACGAGCAGTACTTC
once,.,TRBJ2-3,TRBV27,CASRTPLDTQYF,TGTGCCAGCAGGACCCCCCTAGATACGCAGTATTTT
.,.,TRBJ1-2,TRBV10-3,CAISSGREYGYTF,TGTGCCATCAGTTCGGGAAGGGAATATGGCTACACCTTC
.,.,TRBJ1-2,TRBV19,CAVTSGVGYGYTF,TGTGCCGTAACTTCAGGGGTGGGCTATGGCTACACCTTC
few,.,TRBJ1-5,TRBV10-3,CAITGTSGQPQHF,TGTGCCATCACTGGGACAAGCGGCCAGCCCCAGCATTTT
.,.,TRBJ2-7,TRBV11-2,CASSLDLEGGFRYEQYF,TGTGCCAGCAGCTTAGATTTGGAGGGGGGTTTTCGCTACGAGCAGTACTTC
once,.,TRBJ1-1,TRBV5-1,CASSLGDIPNTEAFF,TGCGCCAGCAGCTTGGGGGACATCCCGAACACTGAAGCTTTCTTT
few,.,TRBJ1-1,TRBV5-6,CASSLALAGRYTEAFF,TGTGCCAGCAGCTTGGCCCTGGCAGGGAGATACACTGAAGCTTTCTTT
many,.,TRBJ1-2,TRBV5-1,CASSRGWANYGYTF,TGCGCCAGCAGCCGCGGCTGGGCAAACTATGGCTACACCTTC
.,.,TRBJ1-5,TRBV18,CASSPGNQPQHF,TGTGCCAGCTCACCGGGAAATCAGCCCCAGCATTTT
.,.,TRBJ2-3,TRBV7-6,CASSLVDTQYF,TGTGCCAGCAGCCTCGTAGATACGCAGTATTTT
.,.,TRBJ1-5,TRBV28,CASSLPPESNQPQHF,TGTGCCAGCAGTTTACCTCCCGAAAGCAATCAGCCCCAGCATTTT
.,TRBD1,TRBJ2-1,TRBV27,CASSLGQALYNEQFF,TGTGCCAGCAGTTTAGGACAGGCACTCTACAATGAGCAGTTCTTC
.,.,TRBJ2-3,TRBV29-1,CSVGEGATGDTQYF,TGCAGCGTTGGGGAGGGGGCGACTGGGGATACGCAGTATTTT
.,TRBD2,TRBJ2-7,TRBV6-4,CASSLKRLAGASYEQYF,TGTGCCAGCAGCCTTAAAAGACTAGCGGGAGCATCGTACGAGCAGTACTTC
.,.,TRBJ2-2,TRBV19,CASSIDRRTGELFF,TGTGCCAGTAGTATAGATCGGCGGACCGGGGAGCTGTTTTTT
.,.,TRBJ1-2,TRBV28,CASSLSGNYGYTF,TGTGCCAGCAGTTTGTCAGGGAACTATGGCTACACCTTC
few,.,TRBJ1-1,TRBV7-9,CASSQRAAMNTEAFF,TGTGCCAGCAGCCAAAGGGCAGCTATGAACACTGAAGCTTTCTTT
.,TRBD2,TRBJ2-1,TRBV11-1,CASSSPGLGHNEQFF,TGTGCCAGCAGCTCTCCTGGACTAGGTCACAATGAGCAGTTCTTC
few,.,TRBJ2-5,TRBV4-1,CASSQPGETQYF,TGCGCCAGCAGCCAACCGGGGGAGACCCAGTACTTC
.,TRBD1,TRBJ2-2,TRBV6-5,CASSLGQAHTGELFF,TGTGCCAGCAGTTTGGGACAGGCGCACACCGGGGAGCTGTTTTTT
many,TRBD1,TRBJ2-5,TRBV4-1,CASSQETGTGEQETQYF,TGCGCCAGCAGCCAAGAAACCGGGACAGGGGAACAAGAGACCCAGTACTTC
.,.,TRBJ2-6,TRBV5-1,CASSLSREGANVLTF,TGCGCCAGCAGCTTATCCAGGGAAGGGGCCAACGTCCTGACTTTC